This T cell receptor beta chain emerged from a study of early T cells in non-severe SARS-CoV-2 infection. TCRdb reanalysed the 5' RACE reads using MiXCR and keeps one entry per CDR3 protein. The sample holds approximately 97,000 distinct CDR3 sequences, roughly 9.6% seen once. The CDR3 spans 15 residues. The V and J ends lost 1 base and 3 bases respectively, with 12 bases between them. Germline CDR1 reads MGHRA; CDR2 reads YSYEKL. This clonotype was found many times. This specimen consisted of whole blood, obtained at baseline. V and J are TRBV4-1 and TRBJ2-5, with TRBD1 as a possible D gene (5 bases). This receptor was obtained from an adult who was a healthcare worker with PCR-confirmed SARS-CoV-2 infection or an uninfected control (not recorded which). The chain's CDR3 is CASSQGRAVKETQYF. CDR3 DNA sequence: TGCGCCAGCAGCCAAGGCAGGGCCGTTAAAGAGACCCAGTACTTC.